The entry that follows covers one T cell receptor (beta chain) sequence. Original data processing: For nucleated cells, counts were estimated from reference gene primer amplification. Here immunoSEQ multiplex PCR was the method, and the copy in TCRdb shows in-frame clones only, minus some. V and J calls and clone size are copied from that table; D and trimming were computed from the DNA. The sample has 200,000 to 250,000 clones; around 86% are singletons. The data belong to a study of blood T cell repertoires in COVID-19. Study at large: The samples span acute and convalescent COVID-19 from the United States, Italy and Spain. T cells, B-cell-depleted T cells, or PBMCs provided the cDNA or gDNA that served as material.

This CDR3 is built from 15 residues. The germline V gene encodes CDR1 MGHRA and CDR2 YSYEKL. Between the trimmed V and J ends, which lost 1 base and 7 bases, there was a span of 13 bases. The sample was peripheral blood. V gene TRBV4-1 combines with J gene TRBJ2-2; D ambiguous. This clonotype originated in a woman aged 30 to 39 who had recovered from COVID-19. The CDR3 sequence: CASSQAPAGGGELFF. As DNA, the CDR3 is TGCGCCAGCAGCCAAGCCCCTGCCGGCGGCGGGGAGCTGTTTTTT.